Shown below are 10 T cell receptor beta chains from a single sample sequenced in a study of cytomegalovirus exposure and HLA in healthy donors. PCR was performed using 60 Vbeta and 13 Jbeta primers. TCRdb's copy holds only in-frame clones and misses some; the assay was immunoSEQ multiplex PCR. This sample has approximately 160,000 clones, with about 70% found just once. The sequenced sample was PBMCs. The receptors shown here come from a woman between 40 and 55 years old in good health and CMV-seropositive.

In regard to this clone: The junction departs from the called germline gene at one end, perhaps through a read error. The chain joins TRBV7-2 to TRBJ1-1; D remains ambiguous. Looked up from germline, CDR1 is SGHTA and CDR2 is FQGNSA. CDR3 size: 13 residues. CDR3 amino acids: CASSSQRDTGLGF. The CDR3 bases are TGTGCCAGCAGCTCCCAGCGCGACACGGGGTTGGGCTTT. Filled out from reference TRBV7-2 and TRBJ1-1, the complete variable domain reads GAGVSQSPSNKVTEKGKDVELRCDPISGHTALYWYRQSLGQGLEFLIYFQGNSAPDKSGLPSDRFSAERTGGSVSTLTIQRTQQEDSAVYLCASSSQRDTGLGFGQGTRLTVV.

The rearrangement joins TRBV13 to TRBJ2-2; weak D call: TRBD1 (6 bases). The V gene's germline CDR1 is PRHDT and CDR2 FYEKMQ (reference sequence). The germline V and J ends were trimmed by 7 bases and 2 bases, with 20 bases remaining between them. CDR3 size: 17 residues. The CDR3 DNA reads TGTGCCAGCACCCTGGGGGCTAGGGGCCAAAACACCGGGGAGCTGTTTTTT. Translating it yields CASTLGARGQNTGELFF.

The chain carries TRBV2 and TRBJ1-4, with TRBD1 as a possible D gene (5 bases). This CDR3 has 15 residues. Per the germline V gene, CDR1 is SNHLY and CDR2 is FYNNEI. V was shortened by 4 bases and J by 4 bases, with 13 bases between the two germline ends. The CDR3 coding sequence is TGTGCCAGCAGTGGGGGCAGGGTTCGTAATGAAAAACTGTTTTTT. As protein: CASSGGRVRNEKLFF.

This chain uses TRBV19 with TRBJ2-6; no clear D. CDR3 length: 17 amino acids. V was cut by 2 bases and J by 0 bases, with 11 bases left in between. Looked up from germline, CDR1 is LNHDA and CDR2 is SQIVND (reference sequence). This CDR3 reads CASSIMIGGSGANVLTF. CDR3 nucleotide sequence: TGTGCCAGTAGTATAATGATCGGCGGCTCTGGGGCCAACGTCCTGACTTTC.

The chain is built from TRBV7-9 and TRBJ2-5; TRBD2 is a possible D gene (6 bases). CDR1 and CDR2 from the germline V gene are SEHNR and FQNEAQ (reference sequence). The CDR3 has 12 residues. Trimming shortened V by 7 bases and J by 10 bases, and 16 bases separated the two germline ends. The CDR3 spells CASNLPAGLQYF. CDR3 sequence (DNA): TGTGCCAGCAATCTCCCAGCGGGCCTCCAGTACTTC. The variable domain in full, with the rest retrieved from reference TRBV7-9 and TRBJ2-5, is DTGVSQNPRHKITKRGQNVTFRCDPISEHNRLYWYRQTLGQGPEFLTYFQNEAQLEKSRLLSDRFSAERPKGSFSTLEIQRTEQGDSAMYLCASNLPAGLQYFGPGTRLLVL.

This clone was detected only a few times. The chain employs TRBV6-6 and TRBJ2-7; TRBD2 matches at 14 bases. Germline V CDR1 and CDR2: MNHNY, SVGAGI (reference sequence). The CDR3 is 16 residues long. Trimming at V came to 4 bases and at J to 3 bases, leaving 5 bases not matched to a gene. The CDR3 coding sequence is TGTGCCAGCAGTTTCCCTGGGACTAGCGGGAGCTACGAGCAGTACTTC. Translating it yields CASSFPGTSGSYEQYF.

This rearrangement joins TRBV7-2 to TRBJ2-7, with 12 positions matching TRBD2. The CDR3 spans 15 residues. Losses at the gene ends were 5 bases for V and 2 bases for J; bases not matched to a gene: 4. Germline loops: CDR1 SGHTA, CDR2 FQGNSA. The DNA for the CDR3 is TGTGCCAGCAGCGTGACTAGCGGGGGAGCCTACGAGCAGTACTTC. Amino acid sequence: CASSVTSGGAYEQYF.

Of note for this clone: This sample also contains other DNA sequences that code for the same CDR3. In nucleotides, the CDR3 is TGTGCCAGCAGTTTCCGGGGTGGCTATGGCTACACCTTC. This codes for CASSFRGGYGYTF. V gene TRBV27 combines with J gene TRBJ1-2, with no clear D. V was clipped by 3 bases and J by 4 bases, with 9 bases between them. The germline V gene has CDR1 MNHEY and CDR2 SMNVEV (reference sequence). The CDR3 extends over 13 amino acids.

The rearrangement links TRBV4-1 to TRBJ1-1; no reliable D call. Looked up from germline, CDR1 is MGHRA and CDR2 is YSYEKL. Trimming removed 3 bases at V and 2 bases at J, with 10 bases between. The CDR3 runs 14 residues. Here the CDR3 reads CASSQERVNTEAFF. CDR3 in DNA: TGCGCCAGCAGCCAGGAGCGGGTTAACACTGAAGCTTTCTTT.

The rearrangement joins TRBV6-5 to TRBJ2-5; 8 bases fit TRBD1. This CDR3 comprises 14 residues. V shed 6 bases and J 7 bases; nucleotides not matched to a gene: 10. Germline V lookup: CDR1 MNHEY, CDR2 SVGAGI. CDR3 protein: CASRAKGQAGTQYF. The CDR3 bases are TGTGCCAGCAGAGCGAAGGGACAGGCAGGGACCCAGTACTTC.